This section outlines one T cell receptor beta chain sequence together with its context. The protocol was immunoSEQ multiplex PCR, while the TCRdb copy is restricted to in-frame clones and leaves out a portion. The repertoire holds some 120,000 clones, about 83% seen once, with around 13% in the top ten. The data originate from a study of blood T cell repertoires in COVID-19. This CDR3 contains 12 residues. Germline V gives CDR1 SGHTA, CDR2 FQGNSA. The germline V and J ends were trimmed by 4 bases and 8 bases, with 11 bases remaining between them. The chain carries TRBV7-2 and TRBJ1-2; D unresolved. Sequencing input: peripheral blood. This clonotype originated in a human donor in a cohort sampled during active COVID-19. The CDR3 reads CASSSPPQGYTF. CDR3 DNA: TGTGCCAGCAGCTCCCCGCCCCAGGGCTACACCTTC.